The 16 T cell receptor beta chains in this list originate from one sample, sequenced in a study of cytomegalovirus exposure and HLA in healthy donors. PCR involved 60 Vbeta and 13 Jbeta primers. Clones were sequenced by immunoSEQ multiplex PCR, and TCRdb holds only the in-frame ones, with some missing. In all, the sample yields about 160,000 clones. Material: PBMCs. The receptor set was obtained from a man aged 30 to 45 in good health and CMV-seronegative.

The chain links TRBV30 to TRBJ1-4; D possibly corresponds to TRBD1 (5 bases). The CDR3 has 13 amino acids. Trimming took off 4 bases at V and 5 bases at J, with 11 bases between the two ends. Germline CDR1 GTSNPN, CDR2 SVGIG (reference sequence). The CDR3 region is CAWKDQGNEKLFF. DNA for the CDR3: TGTGCCTGGAAGGACCAGGGAAATGAAAAACTGTTTTTT.

The rearrangement joins TRBV12-2 to TRBJ1-1; whether TRBD1, the table's D call, matches the DNA was not checked. TRBV12-2 is termed a pseudogene. The CDR3 loop spans 16 amino acids. CDR3 coding DNA: TGTGCAAGTCGCCCCTTCCACCGGGACAAGGCAGGCGAAGCTTTCTTT. Translation gives CASRPFHRDKAGEAFF.

The chain employs TRBV11-2 and TRBJ2-6; D is unclear. The CDR3 spans 13 residues. The ends were cut back, 5 bases at V and 0 bases at J, with 2 bases in the middle. CDR1 is SGHAT and CDR2 is FQNNGV in the germline V gene. CDR3 sequence reads: CASSLSGANVLTF. The CDR3 bases are TGTGCCAGCAGCCTCTCTGGGGCCAACGTCCTGACTTTC.

CDR3 sequence: CASSLASTWDGGYNEQFF. In DNA, the CDR3 is TGTGCCAGCAGCTTAGCGTCAACGTGGGACGGGGGCTACAATGAGCAGTTCTTC. This rearrangement joins TRBV7-9 to TRBJ2-1; weak D call: TRBD2 (6 bases). The CDR3 extends over 18 amino acids. Germline lookup yields CDR1 SEHNR and CDR2 FQNEAQ (reference sequence). V was trimmed by 0 bases and J by 3 bases, leaving 18 bases between them.

The chain has TRBV6-6 and TRBJ2-7; 11 bases align to TRBD2. After removal of 2 bases from V and 7 bases from J, the junction contained 7 bases not matched to a gene. The germline V gene has CDR1 MNHNY and CDR2 SVGAGI (reference sequence). This CDR3 region has 15 residues. Here the CDR3 reads CASSYRTSGFKEQYF. As DNA, the CDR3 is TGTGCCAGCAGTTACCGGACTAGCGGGTTTAAGGAGCAGTACTTC.

The CDR3 DNA reads as TGTGCCAGCAACCAAGCGGGAGGAACGGCAGATACGCAGTATTTT. Translation gives CASNQAGGTADTQYF. J is TRBJ2-3 and V is TRBV5-4, with 9 positions matching TRBD2. Germline V CDR1 and CDR2: SGHNT, YYREEE (reference sequence). The CDR3 is made up of 15 amino acids. J was trimmed by 4 bases and V by 6 bases; bases with no gene match: 9.

This chain connects TRBV5-4 to TRBJ2-1; a weak D match, TRBD2 (6 bases). The CDR3 has 14 amino acids. V dropped 2 bases and J dropped 7 bases, with 13 bases sitting between them. CDR1 SGHNT and CDR2 YYREEE come from the germline V gene (reference sequence). CDR3 sequence reads: CASSLREQGNEQFF. The CDR3 DNA follows: TGTGCCAGCAGCTTACGGGAGCAGGGAAATGAGCAGTTCTTC. The entire variable domain, with the rest obtained from reference TRBV5-4 and TRBJ2-1, is as follows: ETGVTQSPTHLIKTRGQQVTLRCSSQSGHNTVSWYQQALGQGPQFIFQYYREEENGRGNFPPRFSGLQFPNYSSELNVNALELDDSALYLCASSLREQGNEQFFGPGTRLTVL.

V usage is TRBV7-9 and J usage is TRBJ2-7, with a tentative D call TRBD1 (5 bases). Between the trimmed V and J ends, which lost 5 bases and 6 bases, there was a span of 20 bases. CDR3 length equals 15 residues. Germline CDR1 and CDR2: SEHNR and FQNEAQ (reference sequence). CDR3 coding DNA: TGTGCCAGCAGCCCCCGATCCCAGGGTTCGACCGAGCAGTACTTC. As protein: CASSPRSQGSTEQYF.

V gene TRBV18 combines with J gene TRBJ1-2; D is unresolved. CDR1 KGHSH and CDR2 LQKENI come from the germline V gene. The length of the CDR3 is 14 residues. V lost 1 base and J lost 2, with 8 bases in between. CDR3 in DNA: TGTGCCAGCTCACCACAGTCGGAGAACTATGGCTACACCTTC. This codes for CASSPQSENYGYTF. Full variable domain (outside the CDR3, taken from reference TRBV18 and TRBJ1-2): NAGVMQNPRHLVRRRGQEARLRCSPMKGHSHVYWYRQLPEEGLKFMVYLQKENIIDESGMPKERFSAEFPKEGPSILRIQQVVRGDSAAYFCASSPQSENYGYTFGSGTRLTVV.

The chain carries TRBV10-2 and TRBJ2-7; 11 nucleotides agree with TRBD2. Per the germline V gene, CDR1 is WSHSY and CDR2 is SAAADI. This CDR3 has 16 residues. V shed 5 bases and J 2 bases; nucleotides not matched to a gene: 8. CDR3 DNA: TGCGCCAGCAGTCGGGGTGGGACTAGCGGAGCCTACGAGCAGTACTTC. It translates to CASSRGGTSGAYEQYF.

The chain links TRBV19 to TRBJ1-5; 7 bases align to TRBD1. CDR3 size: 20 residues. In germline, CDR1 is LNHDA, CDR2 SQIVND (reference sequence). V gave up 2 bases and J gave up 0 bases; unmatched junction bases: 16. The CDR3 sequence: CASSILRSGTDRYSNQPQHF. DNA for the CDR3: TGTGCCAGTAGTATATTAAGATCCGGGACAGACCGTTATAGCAATCAGCCCCAGCATTTT.

The chain carries TRBV6-1 and TRBJ2-1; possible D gene TRBD2, 5 bases. Trimming shortened V by 2 bases and J by 9 bases, and 14 bases separated the two germline ends. This CDR3 comprises 14 residues. Per the germline V gene, CDR1 is MNHNS and CDR2 is SASEGT. The CDR3 region is CASSEIGLGSEQFF. CDR3 DNA: TGTGCCAGCAGTGAAATTGGGCTAGGGAGTGAGCAGTTCTTC.

V and J are TRBV5-1 and TRBJ1-1, with D uncertain. The length of the CDR3 is 13 residues. Germline V gene sequence: CDR1 SGHRS, CDR2 YFSETQ. The V end was cut by 0 bases, the J end by 1 base, with 4 bases between. The CDR3 region is CASSLEANTEAFF. Here the CDR3 DNA reads TGCGCCAGCAGCTTGGAAGCGAACACTGAAGCTTTCTTT.

The V gene is TRBV27, the J gene TRBJ1-2; 9 bases map to TRBD1. Germline values: CDR1 MNHEY, CDR2 SMNVEV (reference sequence). The CDR3 has 14 residues. V lost 5 bases to trimming and J lost 8 bases; unmatched junction nucleotides: 9. Written as DNA, the CDR3 is TGTGCCAGCAGTGACAACAGGGGGCACGAAGGCTACACCTTC. Protein sequence: CASSDNRGHEGYTF.

The chain combines TRBV5-1 with TRBJ1-1, with 7 bases that match TRBD1. The junction had 5 bases not matched to a gene; V was cut back by 2 bases and J by 1 base. Germline lookup yields CDR1 SGHRS and CDR2 YFSETQ. There are 15 residues in the CDR3. The CDR3, as DNA: TGCGCCAGCAGCTTTTGGACAGGAGGGAACACTGAAGCTTTCTTT. Residues: CASSFWTGGNTEAFF. The full variable domain, with the rest looked up from reference TRBV5-1 and TRBJ1-1, is KAGVTQTPRYLIKTRGQQVTLSCSPISGHRSVSWYQQTPGQGLQFLFEYFSETQRNKGNFPGRFSGRQFSNSRSEMNVSTLELGDSALYLCASSFWTGGNTEAFFGQGTRLTVV.

The chain uses TRBV5-1 and TRBJ2-1, with 15 nucleotides matching TRBD2. This CDR3 is 18 amino acids long. J was trimmed by 6 bases and V by 0 bases; bases with no gene match: 7. Germline V CDR1 and CDR2: SGHRS, YFSETQ. CDR3 loop: CASSLDPGLAGGVNEQFF. The DNA of the CDR3 is TGCGCCAGCAGCTTGGATCCGGGACTAGCGGGAGGTGTCAATGAGCAGTTCTTC.